Below, one T cell receptor beta chain is given with its context. Its antigen is not known. Researchers reported that TCR beta cDNA libraries carried unique molecular identifiers. The T cell input of about 1 to 10 million gave about 470,000 cDNA molecules. From the PCR reads, TCRdb called clonotypes with MiXCR, one entry per CDR3 protein. This table has 750,000 to 950,000 distinct CDR3 sequences, under 60% appearing once. The V and J ends lost 0 bases and 8 bases respectively, with 22 bases between them. Germline V gene sequence: CDR1 MGHRA, CDR2 YSYEKL. The CDR3 runs to 17 residues. The sample comes from a study of post-analysis software for immune sequencing data. Study details: Relapsing-remitting, secondary progressive and progressive-relapsing multiple sclerosis were all included among the disease courses.

Study findings and constraints: There were a few TRBV segments more frequent in patients than controls, and TRBV5-6, TRBV5-1 and TRBV20-1 were among them. A significant reduction in normalized Chao1 diversity was observed in multiple sclerosis patients versus controls. F-measure co-clustering was strong for batch-matched samples.

The sample taken for sequencing was blood. The source of this sequence is a girl aged 5 to 17 with multiple sclerosis. The V call is TRBV4-1, the J call TRBJ1-1; D is unresolved. The DNA of the CDR3 is TGCGCCAGCAGCCAAGAGCTACTGCCGGGCTTTCGACGAGAAGCTTTCTTT. This sequence encodes CASSQELLPGFRREAFF.